Listed below are T cell receptor beta chains from one sample, sequenced in a study of shared clonotypes between healthy human individuals. Sequenced by immunoSEQ multiplex PCR; TCRdb stores in-frame clones only, minus some. Among about 1.9 million clones listed, around 93% were seen once. Sequencing was carried out using naive CD8+ T cells from PBMCs. Every receptor here comes from a man between 18 and 35 years old in good health. Some clones in this sample may be carry-over from other donors' samples. The CDR3 runs from the conserved cysteine through the conserved F or W. Fields, in order: V gene, D gene, CDR3 length, clone size, J gene, CDR3 protein, CDR3 DNA. A D gene is named only where the DNA matches it firmly. Size is omitted from some rows. Given values are once, few, many or a class for expanded clones.

>TRBV29-1|NA|17|NA|TRBJ2-1
CSVRGGGTDSFYNEQFF
TGCAGCGTTCGAGGGGGGGGAACTGATTCGTTTTACAATGAGCAGTTCTTC
>TRBV28|NA|14|NA|TRBJ1-2
CASSPETSLYGYTF
TGTGCCAGCAGTCCAGAAACCTCCCTTTATGGCTACACCTTC
>TRBV7-9|NA|12|NA|TRBJ2-7
CASSGGSYEQYF
TGTGCCAGCAGCGGGGGGTCCTACGAGCAGTACTTC
>TRBV28|NA|15|NA|TRBJ2-7
CASSLPSPLPYEQYF
TGTGCCAGCAGTTTACCCAGCCCTCTCCCGTACGAGCAGTACTTC
>TRBV7-3|TRBD2|15|NA|TRBJ2-3
CASSLPSGLTDTQYF
TGTGCCAGCAGCCTTCCTAGCGGGCTCACAGATACGCAGTATTTT
>TRBV4-1|TRBD1|14|NA|TRBJ1-1
CASSHRDSQREAFF
TGCGCCAGCAGCCACCGGGACAGCCAGCGAGAAGCTTTCTTT
>TRBV4-3|TRBD1|14|NA|TRBJ1-1
CASSQGDRGSEAFF
TGCGCCAGCAGCCAAGGGGACAGAGGCTCTGAAGCTTTCTTT
>TRBV27|NA|16|NA|TRBJ2-6
CASSLFAGAGANVLTF
TGTGCCAGCAGTTTATTTGCCGGGGCCGGGGCCAACGTCCTGACTTTC
>TRBV28|NA|17|NA|TRBJ1-3
CASSLSGLGPSGNTIYF
TGTGCCAGCAGTTTATCGGGTTTGGGTCCCTCTGGAAACACCATATATTTT
>TRBV5-5|NA|15|NA|TRBJ2-7
CASSSPLGRGLEQYF
TGTGCCAGCAGCTCCCCTCTAGGACGGGGCCTCGAGCAGTACTTC
>TRBV11-2|TRBD2|17|NA|TRBJ2-3
CASSLAQLAGNTDTQYF
TGTGCCAGCAGCTTAGCCCAACTAGCGGGAAACACAGATACGCAGTATTTT
>TRBV12-5|NA|14|NA|TRBJ2-5
CASATAERFETQYF
TGTGCTAGTGCCACCGCTGAAAGATTTGAGACCCAGTACTTC
>TRBV7-9|NA|13|once|TRBJ2-3
CASRRLGTDTQYF
TGTGCCAGCAGAAGACTTGGCACAGATACGCAGTATTTT
>TRBV11-2|TRBD2|17|NA|TRBJ2-5
CASSSGTSGTLQETQYF
TGTGCCAGCAGCTCCGGGACTAGCGGGACCCTCCAAGAGACCCAGTACTTC
>TRBV27|TRBD1|15|NA|TRBJ2-3
CASSPWDRGTDTQYF
TGTGCCAGCAGTCCTTGGGACAGAGGCACAGATACGCAGTATTTT
>TRBV11-2|TRBD2|17|NA|TRBJ2-1
CASSLDGTSGPYNEQFF
TGTGCCAGCAGCTTAGACGGGACTAGCGGGCCCTACAATGAGCAGTTCTTC
>TRBV6-1|NA|12|NA|TRBJ2-7
CASDTRSYEQYF
TGTGCCAGCGACACTCGCTCCTACGAGCAGTACTTC
>TRBV4-1|NA|17|NA|TRBJ2-3
CASSQDGELASTDTQYF
TGCGCCAGCAGCCAAGATGGGGAATTGGCTAGCACAGATACGCAGTATTTT
>TRBV19|NA|17|once|TRBJ2-1
CASSMDGGRRSYNEQFF
TGTGCCAGTAGTATGGACGGCGGCAGACGATCCTACAATGAGCAGTTCTTC
>TRBV6-5|TRBD2|16|NA|TRBJ2-1
CASSSTLAGGPDEQFF
TGTGCCAGCAGTTCCACACTAGCGGGAGGGCCTGATGAGCAGTTCTTC
>TRBV28|TRBD1|15|NA|TRBJ1-1
CASSLLDRGYTEAFF
TGTGCCAGCAGTTTATTGGACAGGGGATACACTGAAGCTTTCTTT
>TRBV27|NA|15|NA|TRBJ1-1
CASKKSPPLNTEAFF
TGTGCCAGCAAAAAAAGTCCTCCCTTAAACACTGAAGCTTTCTTT
>TRBV27|NA|13|once|TRBJ2-7
CASSPLAVGEQYF
TGTGCCAGCAGTCCGCTGGCTGTCGGCGAGCAGTACTTC
>TRBV6-4|NA|13|NA|TRBJ2-1
CASGDGGNNEQFF
TGTGCCAGCGGGGATGGAGGAAACAATGAGCAGTTCTTC
>TRBV13|TRBD1|15|NA|TRBJ2-7
CASNSRRDRTYEQYF
TGTGCCAGCAACTCGCGGCGGGACAGGACCTACGAGCAGTACTTC
>TRBV19|NA|15|NA|TRBJ2-7
CASSAGSSSPYEQYF
TGTGCCAGTAGTGCTGGCTCCTCTTCCCCCTACGAGCAGTACTTC
>TRBV18|NA|16|once|TRBJ2-7
CASSTITGDPYYEQYF
TGTGCCAGCTCAACCATAACAGGTGACCCATACTACGAGCAGTACTTC
>TRBV5-4|NA|13|NA|TRBJ2-7
CASSWGLEYEQYF
TGTGCCAGCAGCTGGGGCCTGGAGTACGAGCAGTACTTC
>TRBV19|NA|15|NA|TRBJ2-2
CASVPDRANTGELFF
TGTGCCAGTGTCCCGGACCGCGCGAACACCGGGGAGCTGTTTTTT
>TRBV15|TRBD2|14|once|TRBJ2-7
CATASGTIWDEQYF
TGTGCCACCGCCTCCGGGACTATTTGGGACGAGCAGTACTTC
>TRBV7-9|NA|13|NA|TRBJ2-1
CASSLGLRGEQFF
TGTGCCAGCAGCTTGGGGCTGAGGGGTGAGCAGTTCTTC
>TRBV7-8|NA|14|NA|TRBJ1-4
CASSPPGPYEKLFF
TGTGCCAGCAGCCCCCCGGGTCCTTATGAAAAACTGTTTTTT
>TRBV27|TRBD1|13|NA|TRBJ1-1
CASSQNRGAEAFF
TGTGCCAGCAGTCAGAACAGGGGAGCTGAAGCTTTCTTT
>TRBV11-2|NA|19|NA|TRBJ2-5
CASSLVLQARERGLETQYF
TGTGCCAGCAGCTTAGTTTTACAGGCCAGGGAACGGGGATTAGAGACCCAGTACTTC
>TRBV7-9|TRBD1|15|NA|TRBJ2-3
CASSNRDRGADTQYF
TGTGCCAGCAGCAACCGGGACAGGGGGGCAGATACGCAGTATTTT
>TRBV11-1|NA|16|once|TRBJ2-3
CASSLAKGFSTDTQYF
TGTGCCAGCAGCTTAGCTAAAGGGTTTAGCACAGATACGCAGTATTTT
>TRBV28|NA|15|NA|TRBJ1-5
CASSPQPRDNQPQHF
TGTGCCAGCAGTCCCCAACCCCGGGACAATCAGCCCCAGCATTTT
>TRBV6-1|NA|14|NA|TRBJ2-1
CASRTRVTYNEQFF
TGTGCCAGCAGAACTAGGGTTACCTACAATGAGCAGTTCTTC
>TRBV27|NA|15|NA|TRBJ2-1
CASSARGAPYNEQFF
TGTGCCAGCAGTGCCCGGGGGGCCCCCTACAATGAGCAGTTCTTC
>TRBV19|NA|13|NA|TRBJ2-7
CASSSRQTYEQYF
TGTGCCAGTAGTTCACGGCAAACCTACGAGCAGTACTTC
>TRBV4-1|NA|16|NA|TRBJ2-7
CASSQAPVWQGYEQYF
TGCGCCAGCAGCCAAGCCCCGGTTTGGCAGGGGTACGAGCAGTACTTC
>TRBV30|TRBD1|15|NA|TRBJ2-1
CAWRDRVISYNEQFF
TGTGCCTGGAGGGACAGGGTAATTTCCTACAATGAGCAGTTCTTC
>TRBV5-1|NA|15|NA|TRBJ1-2
CASSFDVRSSYGYTF
TGCGCCAGCAGCTTCGATGTTCGTTCATCCTATGGCTACACCTTC
>TRBV5-6|NA|14|NA|TRBJ2-5
CASSLAGWAETQYF
TGTGCCAGCAGCTTGGCAGGATGGGCAGAGACCCAGTACTTC
>TRBV19|NA|11|NA|TRBJ1-1
CASSILQVRFF
TGTGCCAGTAGTATTTTACAGGTTCGCTTCTTT
>TRBV9|TRBD2|16|NA|TRBJ2-7
CASSVDSGSQGREQYF
TGTGCCAGCAGCGTAGATAGCGGGAGCCAAGGAAGGGAGCAGTACTTC
>TRBV30|NA|11|NA|TRBJ2-1
CAWEILGEQFF
TGTGCCTGGGAGATCCTCGGTGAGCAGTTCTTC
>TRBV10-3|NA|13|NA|TRBJ2-7
CAISEPSSYEQYF
TGTGCCATCAGTGAACCGAGCTCCTACGAGCAGTACTTC
>TRBV7-2|NA|14|NA|TRBJ1-3
CASSLDSSGNTIYF
TGTGCCAGCAGCTTAGACAGCTCTGGAAACACCATATATTTT
>TRBV4-3|TRBD2|17|NA|TRBJ2-7
CASSQGTSGRAPYEQYF
TGCGCCAGCAGCCAAGGGACTAGCGGCAGGGCCCCCTACGAGCAGTACTTC
>TRBV7-9|TRBD2|12|NA|TRBJ2-3
CASSIGGGTQYF
TGTGCCAGCAGCATAGGCGGGGGGACGCAGTATTTT
>TRBV4-2|NA|14|NA|TRBJ2-1
CASSQDRSFNEQFF
TGTGCCAGCAGCCAGGATAGATCCTTCAATGAGCAGTTCTTC
>TRBV4-3|TRBD2|14|NA|TRBJ2-7
CASSLRGGQNEQYF
TGCGCCAGCAGCCTGCGGGGGGGGCAGAACGAGCAGTACTTC